These T cell receptor beta chains were read from a single sample in a study of blood T cell repertoires in COVID-19. TCRdb keeps only in-frame clones here, not all; method: immunoSEQ multiplex PCR. Among around 130,000 clones listed, roughly 80% were seen once. The sequenced material came from peripheral blood. These receptors were taken from an elderly woman with acute or convalescent COVID-19. The conserved cysteine and the conserved F or W are not part of the CDR3 here. Each record gives: V gene, CDR3 length, J gene, CDR3 protein.

v_gene: TRBV2
len: 13
j_gene: TRBJ2-2
CDR3aa: ASSLDRATTGELF

v_gene: TRBV6-5
len: 13
j_gene: TRBJ2-1
CDR3aa: ASRLTGTRSNEQF

v_gene: TRBV28
len: 17
j_gene: TRBJ1-2
CDR3aa: ASSLWRAWTGGLNYGYT

v_gene: TRBV28
len: 13
j_gene: TRBJ1-3
CDR3aa: ASSLRRVTGNTIY

v_gene: TRBV18
len: 11
j_gene: TRBJ2-7
CDR3aa: ASSRGVGNEQY

v_gene: TRBV25-1
len: 13
j_gene: TRBJ1-6
CDR3aa: ASSEYQGLNSPLH

v_gene: TRBV19
len: 15
j_gene: TRBJ2-6
CDR3aa: ASSSHSGGPGANVLT

v_gene: TRBV7-9
len: 10
j_gene: TRBJ2-3
CDR3aa: ASSRGTDTQY

v_gene: TRBV5-6
len: 13
j_gene: TRBJ1-4
CDR3aa: ASSFLTPGDEKLF

v_gene: TRBV4-1
len: 14
j_gene: TRBJ1-2
CDR3aa: ASSHRTGGLDYGYT

v_gene: TRBV9
len: 11
j_gene: TRBJ1-6
CDR3aa: ASSDDRVSPLH

v_gene: TRBV27
len: 13
j_gene: TRBJ1-5
CDR3aa: ASSLRGLGNQPQH

v_gene: TRBV28
len: 14
j_gene: TRBJ2-1
CDR3aa: ASSPSSGSSYNEQF

v_gene: TRBV7-7
len: 11
j_gene: TRBJ2-3
CDR3aa: ASPLEGTDTQY

v_gene: TRBV24-1
len: 14
j_gene: TRBJ2-3
CDR3aa: ATSLSTRQGADTQY

v_gene: TRBV9
len: 13
j_gene: TRBJ2-2
CDR3aa: ASSVRGARTGELF

v_gene: TRBV9
len: 12
j_gene: TRBJ1-1
CDR3aa: ASSLQTGGTEAF

v_gene: TRBV29-1
len: 11
j_gene: TRBJ2-7
CDR3aa: SVGTGAHYEQY

v_gene: TRBV9
len: 13
j_gene: TRBJ1-3
CDR3aa: ASSVSQGAGNTIY

v_gene: TRBV7-3
len: 12
j_gene: TRBJ1-6
CDR3aa: ASSLTWGDSPLH

v_gene: TRBV11-2
len: 11
j_gene: TRBJ2-1
CDR3aa: ASSSPLYNEQF

v_gene: TRBV5-1
len: 12
j_gene: TRBJ2-5
CDR3aa: ASSPRTPQETQY

v_gene: TRBV7-8
len: 13
j_gene: TRBJ2-5
CDR3aa: ASSLFELRQETQY

v_gene: TRBV5-4
len: 12
j_gene: TRBJ1-3
CDR3aa: ASSWGGNGNTIY

v_gene: TRBV20-1
len: 9
j_gene: TRBJ1-5
CDR3aa: SAQGGQPQH

v_gene: TRBV7-8
len: 11
j_gene: TRBJ2-4
CDR3aa: ASRSVGENIQY

v_gene: TRBV14
len: 14
j_gene: TRBJ2-7
CDR3aa: ASSPWTGGASYEQY

v_gene: TRBV21-1
len: 17
j_gene: TRBJ2-3
CDR3aa: ASSKGARDRGSPTDTQY

v_gene: TRBV5-1
len: 14
j_gene: TRBJ1-1
CDR3aa: ASSFPGTGLNTEAF

v_gene: TRBV9
len: 14
j_gene: TRBJ2-6
CDR3aa: ASSVAAASGANVLT

v_gene: TRBV28
len: 13
j_gene: TRBJ2-7
CDR3aa: ASRETGNSEKEQY

v_gene: TRBV7-6
len: 14
j_gene: TRBJ2-7
CDR3aa: ASSLRQGVRAYEQY

v_gene: TRBV7-2
len: 16
j_gene: TRBJ2-6
CDR3aa: ASQSLWADGSGANVLT

v_gene: TRBV28
len: 14
j_gene: TRBJ1-2
CDR3aa: ASSLVGGYGGYGYT

v_gene: TRBV28
len: 12
j_gene: TRBJ1-4
CDR3aa: ASRGGQDNEKLF

v_gene: TRBV9
len: 11
j_gene: TRBJ2-7
CDR3aa: ASSDPGSYEQY

v_gene: TRBV2
len: 12
j_gene: TRBJ1-2
CDR3aa: ASIEGTGPYGYT

v_gene: TRBV11-2
len: 13
j_gene: TRBJ1-4
CDR3aa: ASSSRGVPNEKLF

v_gene: TRBV6-6
len: 11
j_gene: TRBJ1-2
CDR3aa: ATKEGQSYGYT

v_gene: TRBV19
len: 13
j_gene: TRBJ2-3
CDR3aa: ASSISGLAKNTQY

v_gene: TRBV19
len: 11
j_gene: TRBJ1-6
CDR3aa: ASSTGADSPLH

v_gene: TRBV28
len: 13
j_gene: TRBJ1-1
CDR3aa: ASSLFGQPNTEAF

v_gene: TRBV27
len: 17
j_gene: TRBJ2-3
CDR3aa: ASSLSDFPGDESTDTQY

v_gene: TRBV10-1
len: 11
j_gene: TRBJ2-1
CDR3aa: ASSETTYNEQF

v_gene: TRBV5-3
len: 13
j_gene: TRBJ1-5
CDR3aa: AKGGQAILYQPQH

v_gene: TRBV5-1
len: 12
j_gene: TRBJ2-1
CDR3aa: ASSWRELYNEQF

v_gene: TRBV11-2
len: 14
j_gene: TRBJ2-7
CDR3aa: ASSSSRGSGRSEQY

v_gene: TRBV7-2
len: 12
j_gene: TRBJ2-1
CDR3aa: ASRVGGGTREQF

v_gene: TRBV18
len: 12
j_gene: TRBJ2-1
CDR3aa: ASSRTSGYNEQF

v_gene: TRBV10-3
len: 13
j_gene: TRBJ1-1
CDR3aa: AISERTDSIFAAF

v_gene: TRBV10-3
len: 11
j_gene: TRBJ2-7
CDR3aa: AISEWRLYEQY

v_gene: TRBV10-3
len: 12
j_gene: TRBJ1-1
CDR3aa: AISALTGRTEAF

v_gene: TRBV24-1
len: 12
j_gene: TRBJ2-7
CDR3aa: ATSAQEAVNEQY

v_gene: TRBV18
len: 12
j_gene: TRBJ1-4
CDR3aa: ASSLSATNEKLF

v_gene: TRBV2
len: 11
j_gene: TRBJ1-2
CDR3aa: ASSDRGTYGYT

v_gene: TRBV5-1
len: 14
j_gene: TRBJ1-2
CDR3aa: ASSPELQGKFYGYT

v_gene: TRBV10-3
len: 15
j_gene: TRBJ2-1
CDR3aa: AISEPPRGARGDEQF